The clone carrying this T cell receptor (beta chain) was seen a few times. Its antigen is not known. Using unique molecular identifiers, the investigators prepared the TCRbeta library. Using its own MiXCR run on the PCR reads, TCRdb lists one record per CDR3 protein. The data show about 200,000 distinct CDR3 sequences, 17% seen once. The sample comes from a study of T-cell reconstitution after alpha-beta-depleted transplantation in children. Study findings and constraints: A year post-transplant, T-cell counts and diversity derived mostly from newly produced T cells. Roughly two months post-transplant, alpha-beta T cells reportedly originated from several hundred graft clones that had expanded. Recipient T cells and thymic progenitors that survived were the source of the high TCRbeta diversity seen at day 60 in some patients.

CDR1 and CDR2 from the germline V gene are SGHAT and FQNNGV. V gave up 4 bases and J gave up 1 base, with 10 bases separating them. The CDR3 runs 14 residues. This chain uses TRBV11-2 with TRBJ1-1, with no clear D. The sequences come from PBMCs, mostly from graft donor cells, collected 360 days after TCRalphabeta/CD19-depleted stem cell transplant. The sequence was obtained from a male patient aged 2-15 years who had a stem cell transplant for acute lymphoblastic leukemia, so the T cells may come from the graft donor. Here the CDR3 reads CASSSRPGNTEAFF. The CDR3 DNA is TGTGCCAGCAGCTCCCGGCCAGGGAACACTGAAGCTTTCTTT.